These T cell receptor beta chains were read from a single sample in a study of blood T cell repertoires in COVID-19. The table came from immunoSEQ multiplex PCR; TCRdb's copy has only in-frame clones and leaves some out. The sample holds fewer than 200,000 clones, 89% seen once. The specimen sequenced was peripheral blood. Source of these receptors: a man younger than 30 who had recovered from COVID-19. CDR3s include the opening cysteine and the closing phenylalanine or tryptophan. D genes are given only for firm matches. Rows give clone size only sometimes, using once, few, many, or a class for an expanded clone.

DNA	CDR3	V	D	J	size
TGTGCTAGCAGCTTAGCGGGGAGTGCCGAGCAGTACTTC	CASSLAGSAEQYF	TRBV7-7	TRBD2	TRBJ2-7	NA
TGTGCCAGCAGCGTAGGAGACAGGGCCCACGAGCAGTACTTC	CASSVGDRAHEQYF	TRBV9	TRBD1	TRBJ2-7	NA
TGTGCCAGCAGCCTTGACAGGGGGAACACTGAAGCTTTCTTT	CASSLDRGNTEAFF	TRBV16	TRBD1	TRBJ1-1	many
TGTGCCAGCAGTTACCGACAGCAACGTGAAGCTTTCTTT	CASSYRQQREAFF	TRBV6-5	NA	TRBJ1-1	NA
TGTGCCAGCAGCTTGATGGGAGCGGGAGTACCCCAAGATACGCAGTATTTT	CASSLMGAGVPQDTQYF	TRBV5-4	TRBD2	TRBJ2-3	NA
TGTGCCAGCAGTGAAAAAAGGACAGGGCGTTACGAGCAGTACTTC	CASSEKRTGRYEQYF	TRBV6-1	TRBD1	TRBJ2-7	NA
TGTGCCAGCGCCACGGGACAACCCGGAAATGAGCAGTTCTTC	CASATGQPGNEQFF	TRBV7-3	NA	TRBJ2-1	NA
TGTGCCAGCAGTTACGGAGGACTAAGGGGTGAAAAACTGTTTTTT	CASSYGGLRGEKLFF	TRBV6-6	NA	TRBJ1-4	NA
TGTGCCAGCACCACGGGGGGCCTAGCGGGAAATTGGAAAGGCCAAGAGACCCAGTACTTC	CASTTGGLAGNWKGQETQYF	TRBV2	TRBD2	TRBJ2-5	NA
TGTGCTAGCAGCCGAAGGACAGGCCAAGAGACCCAGTACTTC	CASSRRTGQETQYF	TRBV7-7	TRBD1	TRBJ2-5	NA
TGCAGCGTTTCAGGGATACAGGTACGGCCCAAACACTACTACGAGCAGTACTTC	CSVSGIQVRPKHYYEQYF	TRBV29-1	NA	TRBJ2-7	NA
TGTGCCAGCAGCCTGGGGGGTACGCAGTATTTT	CASSLGGTQYF	TRBV27	NA	TRBJ2-3	NA
TGTGCCAGCAGCCCCCCCGGGGGGATTGGCTACACCTTC	CASSPPGGIGYTF	TRBV28	NA	TRBJ1-2	NA
TGTGCCAGTAGTATAAGGGGCGGGAGCGCCGATGAGCAGTTCTTC	CASSIRGGSADEQFF	TRBV19	TRBD2	TRBJ2-1	NA
TGCGCCAGCAGCCAAGATCGTGAGACCCAGTACTTC	CASSQDRETQYF	TRBV4-3	NA	TRBJ2-5	NA
TGTGCCAGCTCGCCACTTTCCGGGACAGGGGGGACGGACCAGTACTTC	CASSPLSGTGGTDQYF	TRBV18	TRBD1	TRBJ2-7	NA
TGTGCCAGCAGAAGGGACGCGGGAGCGGGGGGGGCCAACGTCCTGACTTTC	CASRRDAGAGGANVLTF	TRBV7-2	TRBD2	TRBJ2-6	once
TGTGCCAGCAGCTCCGGACTAGCGGCCTACGAGCAGTACTTC	CASSSGLAAYEQYF	TRBV7-2	TRBD2	TRBJ2-7	NA
TGTGCCAGCAGCCTACTTCCGGGACAGGGGATCCGGGGGGAATATAGCAATCAGCCCCAGCATTTT	CASSLLPGQGIRGEYSNQPQHF	TRBV6-2/TRBV6-3	TRBD1	TRBJ1-5	once
TGTGCCATCAGTCCCATAGCGGGATACGAGCAGTACTTC	CAISPIAGYEQYF	TRBV10-3	TRBD2	TRBJ2-7	NA
TGTGCCAGCAGCCAAGACTGGGCTAGCGGGGGCACAGATACGCAGTATTTT	CASSQDWASGGTDTQYF	TRBV4-2	TRBD2	TRBJ2-3	NA
TGCGCCAGCAGTGAGTCTGGCGGTTTGGAGCAGTACTTC	CASSESGGLEQYF	TRBV10-1	NA	TRBJ2-7	NA
TGCGCCAGCAGCCCGGCGGCCATATCCTACAATGAGCAGTTCTTC	CASSPAAISYNEQFF	TRBV5-1	NA	TRBJ2-1	NA
TGTGCCAGCAGCCCCCGATGGGACAGCTCTGGAAACACCATATATTTT	CASSPRWDSSGNTIYF	TRBV5-5	TRBD1	TRBJ1-3	NA
TGTGCCAGCAGCCAAGATCTTGGCTTGGGGCTAATACTCACAGATACGCAGTATTTT	CASSQDLGLGLILTDTQYF	TRBV3-1/TRBV3-2	NA	TRBJ2-3	NA
TGTGCCAGCAGCTTAAAGGGGGGCGGGGGTCAGCCCCAGCATTTT	CASSLKGGGGQPQHF	TRBV7-2	NA	TRBJ1-5	NA
TGTGCCAGCAGCACGACAGGGATAGATCAGCCCCAGCATTTT	CASSTTGIDQPQHF	TRBV9	TRBD1	TRBJ1-5	NA
TGTGCCAGCAGTTTATCGACAGGGGCGAACACTGAAGCTTTCTTT	CASSLSTGANTEAFF	TRBV27	TRBD1	TRBJ1-1	NA
TGTGCCATCAGTGATACAGGTGATTCTAACTATGGCTACACCTTC	CAISDTGDSNYGYTF	TRBV10-3	NA	TRBJ1-2	few
TGTGCCATCAGTCGGACTAGCGGCCTAACTAGGGACTCCTACGAGCAGTACTTC	CAISRTSGLTRDSYEQYF	TRBV10-3	TRBD2	TRBJ2-7	NA
TGTGCCAGCAAGCCTTCGGAGGCGAGAGGTGGCTACACCTTC	CASKPSEARGGYTF	TRBV27	NA	TRBJ1-2	once
TGTGCCAGCAGCTTAGTATCTCAAATTTCGACAGGGCATGGCTACACCTTC	CASSLVSQISTGHGYTF	TRBV7-6	TRBD1	TRBJ1-2	NA
TGTGCCAGCAGCTTCGAGACAGGGTTGGGCACTGAAGCTTTCTTT	CASSFETGLGTEAFF	TRBV7-9	TRBD1	TRBJ1-1	NA
TGTGCCATCAGTGCTTTACTAGCGGGAGCCGATACGCAGTATTTT	CAISALLAGADTQYF	TRBV10-3	TRBD2	TRBJ2-3	once
TGTGCCACCAGTGGAAGAGAGGAAGGCAATCAGCCCCAGCATTTT	CATSGREEGNQPQHF	TRBV24-1	NA	TRBJ1-5	NA
TGTGCCAGCACGAAACTCAGGGTTGGCTACACCTTC	CASTKLRVGYTF	TRBV28	NA	TRBJ1-2	NA
TGTGCCAGCAGGTCCCGGACAGGGGCGGCCGGGGAGCTGTTTTTT	CASRSRTGAAGELFF	TRBV27	TRBD1	TRBJ2-2	NA
TGTGCCAGCAGCGTGACAGGGATCTACGAGCAGTACTTC	CASSVTGIYEQYF	TRBV5-6	TRBD1	TRBJ2-7	NA
TGTGCCAGCAGTTACGGTTCCGGGGGGGCTGGGGCCAACGTCCTGACTTTC	CASSYGSGGAGANVLTF	TRBV6-2/TRBV6-3	TRBD2	TRBJ2-6	NA
TGCGCCAGCAGCCAGACCGGGACTAGCGGGATAGATACGCAGTATTTT	CASSQTGTSGIDTQYF	TRBV4-1	TRBD2	TRBJ2-3	NA
TGTGCCAGCTGGGCCCCGGGATTCGGGGATTCACCCCTCCACTTT	CASWAPGFGDSPLHF	TRBV28	NA	TRBJ1-6	NA